The T cell receptor beta chain described here comes from a study of naive and memory T cell subsets. Ligated cDNA underwent four rounds of PCR with nested alpha and beta constant region primers and SP2. MiXCR was run by TCRdb on the 5' RACE reads, yielding one entry per CDR3 protein. The data hold tens of thousands of distinct CDR3 sequences, with approximately 6.6% observed a single time. V lost 3 bases, J lost 1 base, and 11 bases lay in between. In germline, CDR1 is SGHRS, CDR2 YFSETQ. CDR3 size: 15 residues. An oligonucleotide containing a UMI was ligated to the 3' end of TCR cDNA. The chain recombines TRBV5-1 with TRBJ2-1; TRBD1 might be the D (6 bases). This sequence was found in a male donor in good health. DNA for the CDR3: TGCGCCAGCAGCTGGGGGCGGACTTCCTACAATGAGCAGTTCTTC. Its translation: CASSWGRTSYNEQFF.